This T cell receptor (beta chain) was sequenced in a study of blood T cell repertoires in COVID-19. Background on the study: Both acute and convalescent COVID-19 samples were obtained from the United States, Italy and Spain. Sample material is recorded as cDNA or gDNA derived from T cells, B-cell-depleted T cells, or PBMCs.

The ends were cut back, 2 bases at V and 9 bases at J, with 11 bases in the middle. The CDR3 contains 14 residues. Germline V CDR1 and CDR2: SGHVS, FNYEAQ. Membership in each cohort depended on participant-reported clinical history. Authors' analysis steps: How many nucleated cells were present was estimated from reference gene primer amplification. TCRdb's copy holds only in-frame clones and misses some; the assay was immunoSEQ multiplex PCR. D and trimming were read from the DNA, whereas the V and J calls and clone size are those reported in that table. This sample has under 250,000 clones, with roughly 87% found just once.

The rearrangement links TRBV7-6 to TRBJ1-6, with D hard to call. The sequence derives from a woman in her 30s with acute COVID-19. The sample comprised PBMCs or T cells enriched from blood (not recorded which). The CDR3 nucleotides read TGTGCCAGCAGCTTACGAGTACTTGGTTCACCCCTCCACTTT. Its translation is CASSLRVLGSPLHF.